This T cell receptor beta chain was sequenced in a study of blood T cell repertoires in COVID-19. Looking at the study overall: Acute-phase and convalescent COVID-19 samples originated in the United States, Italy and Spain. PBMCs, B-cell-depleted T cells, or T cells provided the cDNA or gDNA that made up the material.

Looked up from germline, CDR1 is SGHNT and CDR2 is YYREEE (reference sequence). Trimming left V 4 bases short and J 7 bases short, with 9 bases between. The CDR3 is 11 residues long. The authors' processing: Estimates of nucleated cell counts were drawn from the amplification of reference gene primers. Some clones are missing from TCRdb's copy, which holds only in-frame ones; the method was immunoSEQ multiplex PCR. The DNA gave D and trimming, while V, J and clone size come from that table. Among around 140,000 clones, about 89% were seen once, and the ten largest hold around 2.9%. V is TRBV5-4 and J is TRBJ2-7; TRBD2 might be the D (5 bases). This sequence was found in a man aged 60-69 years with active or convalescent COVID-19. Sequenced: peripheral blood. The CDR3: CASSLGEEQYF. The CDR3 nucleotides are TGTGCCAGCAGCCTTGGGGAGGAGCAGTACTTC.